Below are 12 T cell receptor beta chains sequenced from a single sample in a study of vaccination effects on CD4 cells after COVID-19. Under the ViraFEST assay, PBMC were stimulated with viral peptide pools so that antigen-specific CD4+ T cells expanded. Sequencing was performed afterwards. After roughly eleven days in culture, the CD4+ T cells were isolated. SARS-CoV-2 infection was confirmed by PCR in the person between March and December 2020. Sequencing was performed with immunoSEQ multiplex PCR; in TCRdb, only in-frame clones are kept and a portion is missing. Altogether about 34,000 clones are present, about two thirds being singletons, with the ten largest covering 30% to 40%. These TCRs are of unknown antigen specificity. Source: CD4+ T cells from PBMCs cultured with a peptide pool, taken before COVID-19 vaccination. The receptors originated from a human donor who had a prior SARS-CoV-2 infection.

The chain couples TRBV11-3 to TRBJ1-4; D gene unclear. The CDR3 spans 15 residues. Trimming cost V 1 base and J 3 bases, with 9 bases left between them. Germline CDR1 reads SGHNT; CDR2 reads YENEEA. As DNA, the CDR3 is TGTGCCAGCAGCTTAGGTCCCCGACCTAATGAAAAACTGTTTTTT. This translates into CASSLGPRPNEKLFF. Drawing the rest from reference TRBV11-3 and TRBJ1-4, the complete variable domain is EAGVVQSPRYKIIEKKQPVAFWCNPISGHNTLYWYLQNLGQGPELLIRYENEEAVDDSQLPKDRFSAERLKGVDSTLKIQPAELGDSAVYLCASSLGPRPNEKLFFGSGTQLSVL.

The chain is built from TRBV6-6 and TRBJ2-3; D unclear. V shed 2 bases and J shed 7 bases, with 4 bases lying between them. The CDR3 covers 11 residues. Germline CDR1 and CDR2: MNHNY and SVGAGI (reference sequence). The CDR3 DNA reads TGTGCCAGCAGTTACGACTATACGCAGTATTTT. The encoded protein is CASSYDYTQYF.

This clone was counted once. The chain links TRBV6-5 to TRBJ2-1; D is perhaps TRBD1 or TRBD2 (5 bases each). V was pared by 0 bases and J by 4 bases, with 10 bases between. Germline loops: CDR1 MNHEY, CDR2 SVGAGI. The CDR3 length is 15 residues. CDR3 loop: CASSYSGTGYNEQFF. The CDR3 coding sequence is TGTGCCAGCAGTTACTCCGGGACCGGATACAATGAGCAGTTCTTC.

The chain has TRBV19 and TRBJ1-5; tentative D call: TRBD1 (5 bases). Germline loops: CDR1 LNHDA, CDR2 SQIVND (reference sequence). CDR3 length equals 17 residues. V was trimmed by 3 bases and J by 2 bases, leaving 17 bases between them. The CDR3 DNA reads TGTGCCAGTAGTATGGCCCGGGGGGTGGGGCGCAATCAGCCCCAGCATTTT. Amino acids: CASSMARGVGRNQPQHF.

The V and J genes are TRBV5-1 and TRBJ2-7; TRBD1 matches 9 bases. V trimming: 4 bases; J trimming: 6 bases; junction bases outside the gene matches: 8. CDR1 SGHRS and CDR2 YFSETQ come from the germline V gene. This CDR3 is 14 amino acids long. CDR3 loop: CASSIGTGMFEQYF. The CDR3 DNA reads as TGCGCCAGCAGCATCGGGACAGGGATGTTCGAGCAGTACTTC.

This chain connects TRBV5-1 to TRBJ2-1, with TRBD2 as a possible D gene (5 bases). Between the trimmed V and J ends, which lost 4 bases and 8 bases, there was a span of 13 bases. Germline V CDR1 and CDR2: SGHRS, YFSETQ. The CDR3 is 13 amino acids. The CDR3 DNA is TGCGCCAGCAGCCCGGACGGGATCCATGAGCAGTTCTTC. Its translation: CASSPDGIHEQFF.

The chain links TRBV5-8 to TRBJ2-7; 11 bases align to TRBD2. The V gene end was trimmed by 5 bases and the J gene end by 1 base; junction bases not matched to a gene: 8. The CDR3 spans 16 residues. Per the germline V gene, CDR1 is SGHTS and CDR2 is YDEGEE. The CDR3 DNA sequence: TGTGCCAGCAGTGGCCTAGCGGGGGGCCATTCCTACGAGCAGTACTTC. This encodes CASSGLAGGHSYEQYF.

The V call is TRBV23-1, the J call TRBJ1-5; possibly TRBD1 for D (5 bases). TRBV23-1 is an open reading frame, and its role is uncertain. The V end lost 4 bases, the J end lost 3 bases, and 13 bases lay between the germline ends. CDR3 size: 15 residues. CDR3 amino acids: CASSRGTPHNQPQHF. The CDR3 DNA sequence: TGCGCCAGCAGTCGGGGGACCCCCCACAATCAGCCCCAGCATTTT.

The rearrangement joins TRBV20-1 to TRBJ1-2; D remains unclear. V lost 3 bases and J lost 8, with 10 bases in between. This CDR3 is 11 amino acids long. Germline V CDR1 and CDR2: DFQATT, SNEGSKA (reference sequence). CDR3 nucleotides: TGCAGTGCTAGCGCCCCAGTGGGCTACACCTTC. Its protein is CSASAPVGYTF.

The chain recombines TRBV5-5 with TRBJ2-3; 10 bases agree with TRBD1. Looked up from germline, CDR1 is SGHKS and CDR2 is YYEKEE (reference sequence). CDR3 length equals 15 residues. V gave up 0 bases and J gave up 3 bases; unmatched junction bases: 1. CDR3 sequence: CASSLGTGGTDTQYF. The CDR3 bases are TGTGCCAGCAGCTTGGGGACAGGGGGAACAGATACGCAGTATTTT.

This sequence joins TRBV24-1 and TRBJ2-1; a weak D match, TRBD2 (6 bases). CDR1 is KGHDR, CDR2 SFDVKD, per germline. Trimming cost V 0 bases and J 5 bases, with 13 bases left between them. The CDR3 has 16 residues. CDR3: CATSDLVAAAHNEQFF. DNA for the CDR3: TGTGCCACCAGTGATTTGGTAGCGGCCGCACACAATGAGCAGTTCTTC.

The V call is TRBV5-6, the J call TRBJ2-3; TRBD2 aligns across 7 bases. This CDR3 region has 15 residues. Germline V lookup: CDR1 SGHDT, CDR2 YYEEEE. J was trimmed by 3 bases and V by 4 bases; bases with no gene match: 8. Here the CDR3 DNA reads TGTGCCAGCAGCGTGGGGGGAGGGCATACAGATACGCAGTATTTT. It codes for CASSVGGGHTDTQYF.